This T cell receptor beta chain was profiled in a study of neoadjuvant anti-PD-1 for oral cavity cancer. The repertoire was sequenced with immunoSEQ multiplex PCR; TCRdb's copy has only in-frame clones and lacks some. The sample carries about 14,000 clones, roughly 65% recorded once. J was trimmed by 4 bases and V by 3 bases; bases with no gene match: 11. The CDR3 is made up of 17 amino acids. Germline V lookup: CDR1 MGHRA, CDR2 YSYEKL. No culture or expansion preceded analysis of these blood cells. This receptor was identified in a person aged 40 to 85 with oral cavity squamous cell carcinoma. The rearrangement uses TRBV4-1 and TRBJ2-3; TRBD2 matches 9 bases. The sequencing here drew on PBMCs, taken before nivolumab (anti-PD-1) treatment. The CDR3 sequence: CASSHRSAGGRSDTQYF. The CDR3 DNA follows: TGCGCCAGCAGCCATCGTTCCGCGGGAGGGCGGTCAGATACGCAGTATTTT.